Presented here are 20 T cell receptor beta chains from one specimen sequenced in a study of T cell responses to AZD1222 COVID-19 vaccine. TCRdb's copy holds only in-frame clones and misses some; the assay was immunoSEQ multiplex PCR. The sample includes around 150,000 clones, approximately 90% of them seen just once. The specimen comprised peripheral blood, sampled on day 0 of AZD1222 vaccination. These receptors were obtained from an adult in good health.

This clone was observed a single time. This rearrangement joins TRBV7-2 to TRBJ2-7; the match to TRBD2 covers 9 bases. V shed 5 bases and J 0 bases; nucleotides not matched to a gene: 5. This CDR3 spans 15 amino acids. Germline V CDR1 and CDR2: SGHTA, FQGNSA. Here the CDR3 DNA reads TGTGCCAGCAGCAAAATTAGCGGGAGCTCCTACGAGCAGTACTTC. Amino acids: CASSKISGSSYEQYF.

This chain links TRBV7-6 with TRBJ1-2, with TRBD1 matching 9 bases. Germline V gene lookup returns CDR1 SGHVS and CDR2 FNYEAQ. This CDR3 contains 17 residues. J lost 6 bases, V lost 1 base, and 12 bases had no gene match. CDR3 nucleotides: TGTGCCAGCAGCTTAGTACCCCCGGGACAGGGATCCGATGGCTACACCTTC. Amino acids: CASSLVPPGQGSDGYTF.

V usage is TRBV5-5 and J usage is TRBJ1-2; D is perhaps TRBD1 (5 bases). Trimming removed 3 bases from V and 3 bases from J, with 15 bases in between. The CDR3 length is 15 residues. Germline lookup yields CDR1 SGHKS and CDR2 YYEKEE (reference sequence). CDR3 in amino acids: CASSSAGGTYYGYTF. The CDR3 nucleotides are TGTGCCAGCAGCTCGGCCGGAGGGACTTACTATGGCTACACCTTC.

The genes are TRBV7-2 and TRBJ1-5; 9 positions agree with TRBD1. The CDR3 totals 15 residues. Losses at the gene ends were 3 bases for V and 7 bases for J; bases not matched to a gene: 7. Looked up from germline, CDR1 is SGHTA and CDR2 is FQGNSA. The chain's CDR3 is CASSFDRGFGQPQHF. CDR3 coding DNA: TGTGCCAGCAGCTTTGACAGGGGGTTCGGACAGCCCCAGCATTTT.

The rearrangement links TRBV27 to TRBJ2-1; D is ambiguous. The CDR3 loop spans 16 amino acids. The V end was cut by 6 bases, the J end by 6 bases, with 21 bases between. In germline, CDR1 is MNHEY, CDR2 SMNVEV (reference sequence). CDR3 in amino acids: CASSASAGDWGNEQFF. As DNA, the CDR3 is TGTGCCAGCAGCGCCTCAGCAGGAGATTGGGGCAATGAGCAGTTCTTC.

The gene calls are TRBV9 and TRBJ2-3; 8 bases align to TRBD2. The CDR3 runs to 17 residues. Germline values: CDR1 SGDLS, CDR2 YYNGEE. V shed 1 base, J shed 3 bases, and the junction held 10 bases outside the gene matches. The CDR3: CASSVNGLAGRTDTQYF. In DNA, the CDR3 is TGTGCCAGCAGCGTAAATGGTCTAGCGGGCCGTACAGATACGCAGTATTTT.

This chain links TRBV7-6 with TRBJ1-1; D is unclear. Per the germline V gene, CDR1 is SGHVS and CDR2 is FNYEAQ. V was clipped by 5 bases and J by 1 base, with 17 bases between them. CDR3 length: 16 residues. In DNA, the CDR3 is TGTGCCAGCAGCCCCAACGGTCGGGGAACGAACACTGAAGCTTTCTTT. Protein sequence: CASSPNGRGTNTEAFF.

On this clone itself: At one end, the junction sequence differs from germline, possibly due to a read error. The CDR3 DNA is TGTGCCAACAGCGCGGGACGGCGCTCTGGAAACACCATATATTTT. As protein: CANSAGRRSGNTIYF. This chain links TRBV13 with TRBJ1-3, with a tentative D call TRBD1 (5 bases). Per the germline V gene, CDR1 is PRHDT and CDR2 is FYEKMQ (reference sequence). This CDR3 is 15 amino acids long.

The chain employs TRBV7-2 and TRBJ1-2, with D unresolved. V gave up 4 bases and J gave up 2 bases, with 14 bases separating them. The CDR3 length is 15 residues. CDR1 SGHTA and CDR2 FQGNSA come from the germline V gene. CDR3 nucleotides: TGTGCCAGCAGCTCCGCTTATGGGGTGAACTATGGCTACACCTTC. Residues: CASSSAYGVNYGYTF.

The V call is TRBV7-2, the J call TRBJ1-1; the D gene is possibly TRBD1 (5 bases). The CDR3 extends over 18 amino acids. Germline V lookup: CDR1 SGHTA, CDR2 FQGNSA. Trimming took off 0 bases at V and 4 bases at J, with 21 bases between the two ends. The CDR3 region is CASSLAWGSYPASTEAFF. The CDR3 DNA follows: TGTGCCAGCAGCTTAGCGTGGGGGTCCTACCCCGCCAGCACTGAAGCTTTCTTT.

The chain is built from TRBV5-6 and TRBJ1-3; 7 bases are a match to TRBD1. With 3 bases clipped from V and 4 bases from J, the junction kept 4 bases outside the gene matches. CDR1 SGHDT and CDR2 YYEEEE come from the germline V gene. The CDR3 is 14 residues long. The CDR3 nucleotides are TGTGCCAGCAGCTCCCAGGGGGGCGGAAACACCATATATTTT. Its translation is CASSSQGGGNTIYF.

This sequence joins TRBV28 and TRBJ1-2, with D uncertain. Trimming pared 3 bases from V and 2 bases from J, leaving 7 bases between. The CDR3 contains 13 residues. Germline-derived CDR1 and CDR2 are MDHEN and SYDVKM. The CDR3 DNA sequence: TGTGCCAGCAGTTTTCAGCCCAACTATGGCTACACCTTC. Translation gives CASSFQPNYGYTF.

This chain connects TRBV18 to TRBJ2-3; 7 nucleotides line up with TRBD1. The V segment lost 4 bases and the J segment 2 bases; nucleotides outside the gene matches: 15. The CDR3 has 18 residues. CDR1 and CDR2 from the germline V gene are KGHSH and LQKENI. CDR3 DNA: TGTGCCAGCTCACGATTCCAACTAGGACAGGACTTCACAGATACGCAGTATTTT. Its protein is CASSRFQLGQDFTDTQYF.

The chain couples TRBV7-6 to TRBJ1-6; D not resolved. This CDR3 contains 15 residues. Germline V gene sequence: CDR1 SGHVS, CDR2 FNYEAQ. The germline V and J ends were trimmed by 5 bases and 6 bases, with 14 bases remaining between them. The DNA of the CDR3 is TGTGCCAGCAGCCCCACGGAAAACTCTAATTCACCCCTCCACTTT. This encodes CASSPTENSNSPLHF.

The gene calls are TRBV6-5 and TRBJ2-7, with 8 bases lining up with TRBD1. Germline CDR1 reads MNHEY; CDR2 reads SVGAGI. The ends lost 0 bases at V and 6 bases at J; junction bases unmatched: 7. The CDR3 spans 15 residues. CDR3 in DNA: TGTGCCAGCAGTTACTCAGGGACAGGAAGGACCGAGCAGTACTTC. This sequence encodes CASSYSGTGRTEQYF.

The rearrangement joins TRBV10-3 to TRBJ1-2; perhaps TRBD1 as D (6 bases). The CDR3 is 12 amino acids. The germline V gene has CDR1 ENHRY and CDR2 SYGVKD. V was pared by 6 bases and J by 4 bases, with 9 bases between. CDR3 protein: CAIRQGIYGYTF. The CDR3 DNA follows: TGTGCCATCAGGCAGGGGATCTATGGCTACACCTTC.

The J gene is TRBJ1-5, the V gene TRBV18, with 9 bases matching TRBD1. This CDR3 contains 14 residues. V lost 4 bases to trimming and J lost 5 bases; unmatched junction nucleotides: 3. Germline CDR1 reads KGHSH; CDR2 reads LQKENI. In nucleotides, the CDR3 is TGTGCCAGCTCACAAACAGGGGGCGATCAGCCCCAGCATTTT. This translates into CASSQTGGDQPQHF.

This rearrangement joins TRBV14 to TRBJ2-2; the D gene is possibly TRBD1 (7 bases). V was cut by 0 bases and J by 5 bases, with 16 bases left in between. CDR1 SGHDN and CDR2 FVKESK come from the germline V gene. The CDR3 runs 17 residues. CDR3 nucleotides: TGTGCCAGCAGCCAAGATCGGGGGACAGCGAGAACCGGGGAGCTGTTTTTT. It translates to CASSQDRGTARTGELFF.

The chain combines TRBV4-1 with TRBJ2-7; 8 nucleotides agree with TRBD2. The CDR3 loop spans 16 amino acids. Germline V lookup: CDR1 MGHRA, CDR2 YSYEKL. V lost 3 bases, J lost 3 bases, and 10 bases stayed unmatched. CDR3 bases: TGCGCCAGCAGCCAGACACCCACTAGCGGAGACTACGAGCAGTACTTC. It yields the protein CASSQTPTSGDYEQYF.

V gene TRBV7-2 combines with J gene TRBJ2-7; a weak D match, TRBD2 (6 bases). The V and J ends lost 0 bases and 1 base respectively, with 13 bases between them. The CDR3 loop spans 16 amino acids. The germline CDR1 and CDR2 sequences are SGHTA and FQGNSA. CDR3 sequence (DNA): TGTGCCAGCAGCTTAGCGCGCGGGACGAGGTCCTACGAGCAGTACTTC. This sequence encodes CASSLARGTRSYEQYF.